This TCR beta chain was sequenced during a study of cytomegalovirus exposure and HLA in healthy donors (dated by TCRdb to the late 2010s). For the wider study: An earlier analysis of some 600 of the donors reported about 280 Gb of sequence data and 90 million to 120 million unique TCR beta sequences obtained from approximately 180 million T cells. In a later analysis, previously published TCR beta repertoires from some 640 donors were re-analyzed and high-resolution HLA genotyping was added so that TCR occurrence patterns could be studied. All discovery cohort repertoires had been generated using a single sequencing platform. HLA typing included class I and class II loci at four-digit resolution. In the later analysis, no new phenotypic data were used to find candidate immune exposures; instead, reliance was placed on TCR beta sequences and their occurrence across donors. A later genetic analysis used genome-wide SNP genotypes for about three fifths of the 666 donors, treating that subset as a discovery cohort. Using immunosequencing, the study profiled T cell repertoires from 640 or so subjects and related those repertoires to cytomegalovirus serostatus. To predict cytomegalovirus infection status, the study brought together high-throughput TCR immunosequencing, statistical association of individual TCRs with disease status, and machine learning. The study aimed to test whether signatures of past pathogen exposure could be identified by cataloging public T cell receptors. Approximately 300 gigabases of sequencing data and 75 million to 85 million unique TCR sequences made up an early release that covered fewer than 650 HLA-typed donors. On average, 235,054 unique TCR beta nucleotide sequences were sequenced per donor among 350 to 400 genotyped donors of the cohort, with 15% to 20% of those sequences being non-productive. Donor age, sex, ethnicity and CMV serostatus were collected together with the repertoire data. A separate validation cohort of roughly 130 different subjects was used in addition to the 666-subject first cohort. The genetic ancestry cluster associated with self-reported Caucasian donors included around 76% of the 300 to 400 genotyped donors. Typing coverage varied by locus: about 629-630 donors for A, B, C, DRB1 and DQB1; approximately 500 for DQA1; around 570 for DPA1; around 490 for DPB1. To decide whether each TCR beta V gene segment behaved as functional or pseudogenic, an earlier analysis of some 540 of the donors relied on high-throughput TCR beta sequencing. Four to six DR-DQ haplotypes were handled as single units for association and clustering, since linkage in the cohort was strong. The study at large found these results: It was suggested by the authors that the approach could potentially be generalized to other disease states and immunological phenotypes. Presence/absence analyses assumed roughly uniform sequencing depth across donors, an assumption that may not hold. Compared with equally common non-associated chains, HLA-associated TCR beta chains in a later analysis were more clonally expanded and had lower generation probabilities. A cluster of highly shared sequence variants was judged likely to be a technical artifact of the sequencing pipeline. A further reported finding was that TCR beta sequences accurately predicted the HLA-A and HLA-B alleles for most subjects in the first cohort. Most TCR sequences were seen in very few donors, while some public TCRs were found in many individuals. According to a later analysis, parvovirus B19, influenza, CMV and Epstein-Barr virus appeared linked to several top co-occurrence clusters. A total of 164 TCR beta chains were listed by the study as associated with cytomegalovirus. At a false discovery rate of 0.05, a later analysis linked under 20,000 TCR beta sequences to specific HLA alleles. In vitro tests confirmed that a few of the cytomegalovirus-associated TCR beta chains recognize cytomegalovirus antigens. For the cohort, immune exposure information was limited to CMV serostatus. Assigning TCR associations to individual alleles was difficult when HLA alleles, especially DR and DQ, strongly co-occurred. This cohort had only TCR beta chains sequenced, and the lack of alpha or paired-chain data limited which features could be detected. Most CMV-associated TCR beta chains appeared to be HLA-restricted in a later analysis, and the HLA associations seemed to be driven largely by CMV exposure. HLA typing was unavailable for some donors at each locus, so association tests used only the typed subset. According to a later genetic analysis, donors in an Asian-associated ancestry cluster had fewer N-insertions in productive TCRs than the approximately 670-donor mean. Correlated functional status among segregating V segments might be attributable to linkage disequilibrium, but an unknown experimental factor could not be ruled out. Cytomegalovirus status was reported to be diagnosed by the classifier with high specificity and sensitivity in both the original and validation cohorts. In a later analysis, the rate of TCR association differed among HLA loci, with DRB1 alleles having the most associated TCRs and HLA-C alleles having the fewest. V-gene and J-gene trimming of TCR beta chains was associated with a missense DCLRE1C variant in a later genetic analysis, and the association was replicated in an independent cohort. In an earlier analysis of several hundred of the donors, most TCR beta V segments were observed in productive rearrangements about 87% or about 30% of the time, broadly matching IMGT annotations. Roughly 17 rarely observed V segments, including chromosome 9 orphons, were excluded from the earlier analysis of some 590 of the donors because counts were too low.

The cohort consisted of 666 healthy bone marrow donors. At the time of sampling, all cohort members were nominally healthy, though unrecorded immune exposures were likely present. The donor was CMV seronegative and belonged to the group of 352 seronegative cohort members. A peripheral blood sample was provided by each donor, and peripheral blood mononuclear cells were used for TCR beta sequencing. Genomic DNA was extracted from the blood cell samples with the Qiagen DNeasy Blood Extraction Kit. Notes on this clone: This clone's antigen is unknown.

Receptor libraries were prepared by the immunoSEQ multiplex PCR assay. For the multiplex PCR, a mixture combining 60 forward primers for TCR Vbeta segments and 13 reverse primers for TCR Jbeta segments was used. Amplification of the CDR3 region of rearranged TCR beta genes was performed with a multiplex PCR assay on genomic DNA. Amplified TCR beta libraries were sequenced as 87-base-pair reads on the Illumina HiSeq System. The paper's data handling went like this. A later analysis counted about 76 million unique TCR beta chains across the 640 or so repertoires, and about 10 million of these chains were shared by at least two donors. Raw reads were error-corrected and collapsed into unique sequences with a nearest-neighbor algorithm that merged closely related sequences to remove PCR and sequencing errors. Alignment of CDR3 sequences to IMGT reference sequences was used to assign V, D and J gene segments. For a sequence to be retained, a match of at least six nucleotides to both a V gene segment and a J gene segment was required. A rearrangement counted as productive if the CDR3 had no stop codons and remained in frame with V and J, and every other rearrangement counted as non-productive. Following IMGT convention, CDR3 was defined as the stretch from the second conserved V-encoded cysteine up to the conserved J-encoded phenylalanine. The earlier analysis of more than 450 of the donors excluded sequences that lacked an unambiguous match to a single V gene segment. An earlier analysis of almost 600 of the donors classified V segments as functional when productive rearrangements were above 56.7% and as segregating when the standard deviation between donors was above 5%. A statistical classification framework was developed to diagnose cytomegalovirus status using the catalog of TCR beta chain sequences. V and J gene assignment, in a later analysis, came from comparing TCR nucleotide sequences with IMGT/GENE-DB human TR gene sequences. The TCRdist pipeline was used in a later analysis to assign CDR3 sequences and most-parsimonious VDJ recombination scenarios. In a later analysis, each TCR beta chain was defined by its CDR3 amino acid sequence together with its V-gene family, and reads without a unique V-gene family were excluded. A later analysis removed nearly 600 highly shared, low-generation-probability nucleotide sequences to deal with suspected cross-contamination and a sequencing artifact. In a later analysis, a clonal expansion index was calculated for each public chain from normalized within-repertoire ranks of inferred template counts. In a later analysis, generation probabilities were computed using a VDJ recombination model fitted to out-of-frame rearrangements, and the results were checked against IGoR. In a later analysis, TCR-TCR, TCR-HLA and TCR-CMV co-occurrence was scored with hypergeometric tests, and a repertoire-size bias correction was applied to TCR pairs. To estimate false discovery rates, a later analysis permuted the HLA or CMV assignments 20 times. In a later analysis, co-occurring TCRs were grouped using DBSCAN, with TCRdist sequence similarity added in when clustering inside HLA-allele-positive subsets. Repertoires with fewer than 30,000 or more than 120,000 public chains, plus five repertoires with anomalous nucleotide sharing, were excluded from co-occurrence clustering. Not all clones reach the TCRdb copy of this immuneACCESS table, which keeps in-frame sequences only. Checked studies attribute under half of the gap to unresolved V genes and leave the rest unexplained. V and J calls and clone size are as listed in that table; D and trimming were resolved from the DNA. The sample's clone listing holds 40,000 or so clones. Over 7% of the sample goes to the ten largest clones.

This sequence was found in a male donor in good health and CMV-seronegative. The sequencing input was PBMCs.

This receptor has the CDR3 CSVQRDRRPGELFF. The base sequence is TGCAGCGTCCAGCGGGACCGCCGTCCGGGGGAGCTGTTTTTT. This receptor chain uses TRBV29-1 and TRBJ2-2; 7 central nucleotides agree with TRBD2. In the germline V gene, CDR1 corresponds to SQVTM and CDR2 to ANQGSEA. V loses 6 bases at its end and J loses 8 bases; junction bases beyond the gene matches: 12. The CDR3 has 14 amino acids, counting the end cysteine and phenylalanine. Only CDR3 DNA is held: 42 bases, read in frame from base 1.